This T cell receptor beta chain was sequenced in a study of shared clonotypes between healthy human individuals (dated by TCRdb to about 2020). General notes on the study: Two women and a few men aged 18 to 49 years were included in the cohort. Blood TCR repertoires of four to six healthy adults were deeply sequenced to estimate repertoire size and the extent of clonotype sharing between individuals. To increase sequencing depth and limit assay-specific biases, different laboratories used diverse techniques to prepare libraries and sequence TCR repertoires. Per donor, leukapheresis produced somewhere between about 0.8 and 9 billion PBMCs.

Study-wide conclusions, independent of this receptor: Because the study included only a small number of donors, the genetic and exposure-history diversity represented was limited. Sampling was limited to blood, and TCR repertoires in tissue likely differ from TCR repertoires in blood. Pairwise subsampling led to the expectation that sequencing depth would affect the degree of clonotype sharing among donors.

The germline V gene gives CDR1 as SGHTA and CDR2 as FQGTGA. The CDR3 starts with the cysteine, ends with the phenylalanine, and has 13 residues. The read is trimmed to its CDR3 DNA, 39 bases read in frame from base 1. V and J lose 0 bases and 1 base, and a span of 3 bases separates them. Many counts were recorded for this clone. What antigen it recognizes has not been identified. No much larger clonotype is one base removed from it; base qualities were not supplied. In the same sample, other DNA sequences code for this CDR3. The donors were healthy, HIV-negative adults who had no recently reported acute infections or vaccinations. All donors were Caucasian adults living in Nashville, Tennessee, USA. For unsorted samples, roughly 91 million PBMCs were counted, and genomic DNA was extracted using the QIAamp DNA Blood Mini kit. Blood was collected by leukapheresis, and PBMCs were isolated by Ficoll-Histopaque density gradient centrifugation and then cryopreserved in liquid nitrogen vapor phase.

Using the deep immunoSEQ assay, TCR CDR3 regions were amplified from genomic DNA by multiplex PCR. Genomic DNA extracted from each cell subset was distributed evenly over all wells of several immunoSEQ 96-well plates, and each plate served as one replicate. For unsorted PBMC, approximately 310 ng genomic DNA, equal to 30,000 or so T cell genomes, was loaded into each replicate PCR. Unsorted PBMC genomic DNA was sequenced across ten immunoSEQ deep assay plates. Purified libraries were quantified with a Qubit 3.0 fluorometer, sized on a Bioanalyzer 2100, and re-quantified with the KAPA Library Quantification kit. A separate single-read 150-cycle Illumina NextSeq 550 flow cell was used to sequence each immunoSEQ 96-well plate. Concerning the study's data processing: Because only junctional sequences without quality scores were contained in the immunoSEQ output, filtering matching that applied to full-length reads could not be performed. To assign V/J genes and CDR3, sequences were annotated using PyIR, a Python wrapper for IgBLAST v1.9, with IMGT germline references. Reads with weak V/J assignments (E-value above 1e-6), missing CDR3, stop codons, out-of-frame junctions, or ambiguous translated residues were removed. V3J clonotypes were defined as sequences sharing an identical inferred V gene, J gene, and CDR3 amino acid sequence. Percentage overlap between repertoires was calculated by dividing the number of shared unique clonotypes by the size of the smaller repertoire. Repertoire richness was assessed with RTK rarefaction, the Chao1 estimator, and Recon v2.1 estimates of unobserved clonotypes. This is the immuneACCESS table as TCRdb keeps it, with only in-frame sequences that have V and J called. A part of the clones is gone; compared with another copy, unresolved V genes explain less than half, and the rest is unexplained. V and J calls and clone size follow that table, whereas D and trimming were derived from the DNA. Within this sample are hundreds of thousands of clones, with 76% of them counted one time only. The ten largest account for 10% to 15% of the sample.

The V and J genes are TRBV7-3 and TRBJ1-1; no D gene can be assigned with confidence. The sequence came from a middle-aged woman in good health. Some clones in this sample may be carry-over from other donors' samples. Sequencing input: PBMCs. The CDR3 is CASSLTGNTEAFF. The DNA is as follows: TGTGCCAGCAGCTTAACAGGGAACACTGAAGCTTTCTTT.